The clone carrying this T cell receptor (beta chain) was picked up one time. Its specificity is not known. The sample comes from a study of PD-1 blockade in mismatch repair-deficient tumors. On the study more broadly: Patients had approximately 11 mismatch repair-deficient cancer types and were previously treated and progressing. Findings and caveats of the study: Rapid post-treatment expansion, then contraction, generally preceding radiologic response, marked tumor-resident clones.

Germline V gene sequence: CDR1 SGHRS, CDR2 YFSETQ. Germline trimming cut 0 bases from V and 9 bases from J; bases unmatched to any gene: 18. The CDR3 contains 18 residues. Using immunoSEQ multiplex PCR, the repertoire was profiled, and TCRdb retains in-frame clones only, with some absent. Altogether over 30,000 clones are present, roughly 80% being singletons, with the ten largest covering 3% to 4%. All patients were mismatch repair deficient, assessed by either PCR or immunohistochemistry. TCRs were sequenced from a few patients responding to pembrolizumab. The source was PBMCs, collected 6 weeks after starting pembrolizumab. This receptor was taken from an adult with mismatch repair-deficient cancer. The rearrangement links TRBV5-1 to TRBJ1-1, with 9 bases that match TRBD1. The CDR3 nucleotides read TGCGCCAGCAGCTTGGTTTATAGGGACAGGGCTGGGTCGAGGAAAGCTTTCTTT. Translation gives CASSLVYRDRAGSRKAFF.